The 16 T cell receptor beta chains in this list originate from one sample, sequenced in a study of blood T cells in healthy people across ages. Combining a sample-barcoded 5' primer with a J-beta primer mix, a second PCR ran for 7 to 11 cycles. TCRdb reprocessed the 5' RACE reads via MiXCR and lists one record per CDR3 protein. The sample consists of about 730,000 distinct CDR3 sequences, about 40% of them appearing once. The sample taken for sequencing was blood. These receptors all come from a woman aged 60-70 years in good health.

This clonotype was observed a single time. Written as DNA, the CDR3 is TGTGCCAGCCTCCCGGACAGGACCACAGATACGCAGTATTTT. Translated: CASLPDRTTDTQYF. The chain couples TRBV27 to TRBJ2-3; 7 nucleotides agree with TRBD1. J lost 2 bases, V lost 8 bases, and 7 bases had no gene match. The CDR3 runs to 14 residues. Germline values: CDR1 MNHEY, CDR2 SMNVEV (reference sequence).

The chain is built from TRBV18 and TRBJ1-1; D is uncertain. CDR1 KGHSH and CDR2 LQKENI come from the germline V gene. With 3 bases removed from V and 0 bases from J, the gap between germline ends came to 14 bases. CDR3 length: 16 amino acids. CDR3 nucleotides: TGTGCCAGCTCACCCTCGGAGATCGGGATGAACACTGAAGCTTTCTTT. This translates into CASSPSEIGMNTEAFF.

As concerns this clonotype: The junction departs from the called germline gene at one end, perhaps through a read error. The chain carries TRBV5-1 and TRBJ2-5, with TRBD2 matching 7 bases. CDR3 length equals 15 residues. Germline values: CDR1 SGHRS, CDR2 YFSETQ. The CDR3 sequence is CASSLGASGQEAQYF. CDR3 bases: TGCGCCAGCAGCTTGGGCGCTAGCGGACAAGAGGCCCAGTACTTC.

This clonotype was detected once. The chain combines TRBV27 with TRBJ1-4; TRBD1 matches 7 bases. This CDR3 is 17 amino acids long. J lost 6 bases, V lost 6 bases, and 16 bases had no gene match. Germline CDR1 reads MNHEY; CDR2 reads SMNVEV (reference sequence). This chain's CDR3 is CASSRLSFGTAYEKLFF. The CDR3 DNA sequence: TGTGCCAGCAGCAGACTTAGCTTCGGGACAGCTTATGAAAAACTGTTTTTT.

J is TRBJ2-1 and V is TRBV7-6; the D call may be TRBD1 or TRBD2 (5 bases each). V lost 1 base and J lost 4, with 14 bases in between. Germline CDR1 reads SGHVS; CDR2 reads FNYEAQ. This CDR3 is 16 amino acids long. CDR3 loop: CASSLGGATGYNEQFF. CDR3 DNA: TGTGCCAGCAGCTTAGGTGGGGCCACGGGATACAATGAGCAGTTCTTC.

This chain links TRBV4-2 with TRBJ2-5, with D perhaps TRBD1 or TRBD2 (6 bases each). This CDR3 comprises 15 residues. CDR1 is LGHNA and CDR2 is YNFKEQ in the germline V gene. V was shortened by 1 base and J by 4 bases, with 13 bases between the two germline ends. The CDR3 nucleotides read TGTGCCAGCAGCCAAGTGGGGGGACAACGAGAGACCCAGTACTTC. This sequence encodes CASSQVGGQRETQYF.

The V and J genes are TRBV20-1 and TRBJ2-7, with D tentatively TRBD1 or TRBD2 (5 bases each). CDR1 and CDR2 (germline): DFQATT, SNEGSKA (reference sequence). This CDR3 has 16 amino acids. Trimming pared 0 bases from V and 2 bases from J, leaving 17 bases between. The DNA for the CDR3 is TGCAGTGCTAGAGATCTAACTCCGGGGACCCCCTACGAGCAGTACTTC. The encoded protein is CSARDLTPGTPYEQYF.

The rearrangement links TRBV16 to TRBJ1-1; D may be TRBD1 (5 bases). The CDR3 spans 14 residues. V was clipped by 4 bases and J by 4 bases, with 13 bases between them. The germline V gene encodes CDR1 KGHSY and CDR2 FQNENV. The CDR3 region has the DNA TGTGCCAGCAGCCCTGACAGCATGAGCACTGAAGCTTTCTTT. As protein: CASSPDSMSTEAFF.

This chain connects TRBV14 to TRBJ2-1, with D tentatively TRBD1 (5 bases). Germline V lookup: CDR1 SGHDN, CDR2 FVKESK. There are 15 residues in the CDR3. The V and J ends lost 1 base and 4 bases respectively, with 11 bases between them. CDR3 region: CASSQGDSFYNEQFF. In nucleotides, the CDR3 is TGTGCCAGCAGCCAAGGCGACAGCTTTTACAATGAGCAGTTCTTC.

The chain has TRBV18 and TRBJ1-1; no firm D call. CDR1 is KGHSH, CDR2 LQKENI, per germline. V gave up 0 bases and J gave up 7 bases, with 9 bases separating them. This CDR3 region has 13 residues. The CDR3 region is CASSPPDGFEAFF. CDR3 sequence (DNA): TGTGCCAGCTCACCACCGGACGGGTTTGAAGCTTTCTTT.

There are a few counts of this clonotype. V is TRBV7-2 and J is TRBJ2-1; D call uncertain. Deletions cut 5 bases from V and 5 bases from J, with 13 bases between. This CDR3 contains 14 residues. The V gene's germline CDR1 is SGHTA and CDR2 FQGNSA. CDR3 amino acids: CASSRTGHHNEQFF. CDR3 sequence (DNA): TGTGCCAGCAGCCGTACCGGGCACCACAATGAGCAGTTCTTC. The whole variable domain, remainder taken from reference TRBV7-2 and TRBJ2-1, is GAGVSQSPSNKVTEKGKDVELRCDPISGHTALYWYRQSLGQGLEFLIYFQGNSAPDKSGLPSDRFSAERTGGSVSTLTIQRTQQEDSAVYLCASSRTGHHNEQFFGPGTRLTVL.

This clonotype occurred a few times. The J gene is TRBJ2-7, the V gene TRBV12-3 or TRBV12-4, with 9 positions matching TRBD2. This CDR3 region has 14 residues. V was clipped by 5 bases and J by 7 bases; unmatched bases: 9. The CDR3 DNA is TGTGCCAGCAGTGCGGGCGGGAGGGCCAATGAGCAGTACTTC. It encodes CASSAGGRANEQYF.

This chain uses TRBV7-2 with TRBJ1-5; D remains unclear. The CDR3 sequence is 13 residues long. Germline V gene sequence: CDR1 SGHTA, CDR2 FQGNSA. V was shortened by 5 bases and J by 6 bases, with 11 bases between the two germline ends. The CDR3 sequence: CASSPIVSQPQHF. In DNA form, the CDR3 reads TGTGCCAGCAGCCCCATCGTCAGTCAGCCCCAGCATTTT.

Regarding this clonotype: A junction boundary mismatches the germline segment, possibly from a read error. This chain links TRBV20-1 with TRBJ2-1, with D unclear. This CDR3 has 15 amino acids. The germline V gene has CDR1 DFQATT and CDR2 SNEGSKA (reference sequence). The CDR3, as DNA: TGCGGTGCTTCTGGCAGGACCCTTCTGGGGAATGAGCAGTTCTTC. Its protein is CGASGRTLLGNEQFF.

V and J are TRBV12-3 or TRBV12-4 and TRBJ1-2; TRBD1 agrees at 9 bases. There are 13 residues in the CDR3. Trimming cost V 6 bases and J 6 bases; bases outside gene matches: 5. CDR3 amino acids: CASRGTGLDGYTF. The CDR3 DNA follows: TGTGCCAGCAGGGGGACAGGGCTTGATGGCTACACCTTC.

The chain is built from TRBV19 and TRBJ1-1, with D perhaps TRBD1 (5 bases). The V and J ends lost 4 bases and 5 bases respectively, with 17 bases between them. The CDR3 is 15 residues long. CDR1 and CDR2 (germline): LNHDA, SQIVND (reference sequence). The CDR3 coding sequence is TGTGCCAGTAGTACCAAATTTACGGGACGAACTGAAGCTTTCTTT. It is translated as CASSTKFTGRTEAFF.